These 31 T cell receptor beta chains share one sample of origin, sequenced in a study of persistence of HIV-infected CD4 T cells (dated by TCRdb to between 2020 and 2021). What this sample's treatment or condition label stands for: suppressive antiretroviral therapy. As a nonspecific positive control representing the CD4+ T cell repertoire, the cells were stimulated with anti-CD3/anti-CD28 magnetic beads. Sorting of responding CD4+ T cells was based on upregulation of both CD40 ligand and CD69. TCRbeta repertoires were sequenced from genomic DNA with the immunoSEQ hsTCRB assay version 4 in survey mode. TCRdb provides this immuneACCESS table in a form limited to in-frame rearrangements. Some clones are lacking; in checked studies, under half of them reflect an unresolved V gene, and why the rest are absent is not known. This sample holds about 45,000 clones; around 90% were observed only once. Of the sample, 2.5% to 4% is held by the ten largest clones.

Their cognate antigens are unknown. Here the sequenced sample was CD4+ T cells sorted from PBMCs after roughly 19-hour stimulation, taken from a patient who received antiretroviral therapy. What the cell subset or site label conveys for this sample: CD40L+CD69+ CD4 T cells responding to anti-CD3/anti-CD28 beads, representing the overall repertoire. The receptors here all came from an adult woman with HIV who was CMV-seropositive.

The chain carries TRBV27 and TRBJ2-2; 8 bases are a match to TRBD2. The V gene's germline CDR1 is MNHEY and CDR2 SMNVEV (reference sequence). The CDR3 loop spans 14 amino acids. J gave up 7 bases and V 2 bases, and 3 bases lay outside the gene matches. The CDR3 protein is CASSLTSGIGELFF. As DNA, the CDR3 is TGTGCCAGCAGTTTAACTAGCGGTATCGGGGAGCTGTTTTTT.

The chain recombines TRBV10-3 with TRBJ1-6; D remains ambiguous. V lost 4 bases, J lost 6 bases, and 10 bases lay in between. Germline V lookup: CDR1 ENHRY, CDR2 SYGVKD. The CDR3 runs 14 residues. The DNA for the CDR3 is TGTGCCATCAGTGTAAAGGGCTTTAATTCACCCCTCCACTTT. Protein sequence: CAISVKGFNSPLHF.

In the case of this clone: An end of the junction does not agree with germline; a read error may underlie this. This chain connects TRBV2 to TRBJ1-1; D may be TRBD1 (6 bases). The V gene's germline CDR1 is SNHLY and CDR2 FYNNEI. The CDR3 length is 11 residues. The chain's CDR3 is CASSLQGSRSF. The CDR3 region has the DNA TGTGCCAGCAGCCTGCAGGGGAGCCGGAGCTTT.

The chain has TRBV19 and TRBJ1-1, with D tentatively TRBD1 (6 bases). Trimming removed 5 bases at V and 0 bases at J, with 16 bases between. Germline assignment: CDR1 LNHDA and CDR2 SQIVND (reference sequence). There are 16 residues in the CDR3. CDR3: CASSSGQSRMNTEAFF. Written as DNA, the CDR3 is TGTGCCAGTAGTTCTGGACAGTCCAGAATGAACACTGAAGCTTTCTTT. The full variable domain, with the rest looked up from reference TRBV19 and TRBJ1-1, is DGGITQSPKYLFRKEGQNVTLSCEQNLNHDAMYWYRQDPGQGLRLIYYSQIVNDFQKGDIAEGYSVSREKKESFPLTVTSAQKNPTAFYLCASSSGQSRMNTEAFFGQGTRLTVV.

The chain uses TRBV27 and TRBJ1-6; D not resolved. Trimming shortened V by 7 bases and J by 10 bases, and 23 bases separated the two germline ends. This CDR3 contains 16 residues. Germline V gene lookup returns CDR1 MNHEY and CDR2 SMNVEV (reference sequence). CDR3 in DNA: TGTGCCAGCACCTCCTTCCTTCATAGTATCGGATCACCCCTCCACTTT. It encodes CASTSFLHSIGSPLHF.

V usage is TRBV11-3 and J usage is TRBJ2-1; D remains ambiguous. Trimming pared 0 bases from V and 12 bases from J, leaving 9 bases between. CDR1 and CDR2 from the germline V gene are SGHNT and YENEEA. This CDR3 spans 12 amino acids. The CDR3 protein is CASSLDRIGQFF. In DNA form, the CDR3 reads TGTGCCAGCAGCTTAGACAGAATAGGGCAGTTCTTC.

This rearrangement joins TRBV13 to TRBJ2-3; D is uncertain. Germline CDR1 and CDR2: PRHDT and FYEKMQ (reference sequence). This CDR3 has 15 amino acids. Trimming left V 4 bases short and J 2 bases short, with 13 bases between. The CDR3 loop is CASSYQSRPTDTQYF. In DNA form, the CDR3 reads TGTGCCAGCAGCTACCAATCTAGACCCACAGATACGCAGTATTTT.

This clone came up a few times. CDR3 sequence (DNA): TGTGCCTGGAGTGTAGGGACTAGCTCGGGCCAAGAGACCCAGTACTTC. It translates to CAWSVGTSSGQETQYF. This sequence joins TRBV30 and TRBJ2-5; 9 positions match TRBD2. CDR1 is GTSNPN and CDR2 is SVGIG in the germline V gene (reference sequence). With V trimmed by 0 bases and J by 1 base, 6 bases remained unmatched. The CDR3 sequence is 16 residues long. Complete variable domain (other parts from reference TRBV30 and TRBJ2-5): SQTIHQWPATLVQPVGSPLSLECTVEGTSNPNLYWYRQAAGRGLQLLFYSVGIGQISSEVPQNLSASRPQDRQFILSSKKLLLSDSGFYLCAWSVGTSSGQETQYFGPGTRLLVL.

The chain combines TRBV11-3 with TRBJ1-5; D perhaps matches TRBD1 (5 bases). The CDR3 is 14 amino acids. V dropped 8 bases and J dropped 0 bases, with 11 bases sitting between them. The germline V gene encodes CDR1 SGHNT and CDR2 YENEEA. The chain's CDR3 is CASLDSYSNQPQHF. For the CDR3, the DNA is TGTGCCAGCCTCGACAGCTATAGCAATCAGCCCCAGCATTTT.

This clone was found once. The genes are TRBV27 and TRBJ2-6; 7 positions agree with TRBD1. After removal of 5 bases from V and 0 bases from J, the junction contained 7 bases not matched to a gene. The CDR3 has 17 amino acids. Germline V CDR1 and CDR2: MNHEY, SMNVEV (reference sequence). CDR3 amino acids: CASSQRTGHSGANVLTF. CDR3 nucleotide sequence: TGTGCCAGCAGTCAGCGGACAGGCCACTCTGGGGCCAACGTCCTGACTTTC.

This clone was seen only a few times. This chain joins TRBV28 and TRBJ1-4, with D perhaps matching TRBD1 (5 bases). In germline, CDR1 is MDHEN, CDR2 SYDVKM. CDR3 size: 15 residues. V lost 7 bases and J lost 4, with 16 bases in between. The CDR3 region is CASTPGGVNNEKLFF. CDR3 nucleotide sequence: TGTGCCAGCACCCCCGGGGGGGTTAATAATGAAAAACTGTTTTTT.

The chain couples TRBV4-2 to TRBJ2-5; TRBD1 matches 8 bases. This CDR3 comprises 15 residues. After removal of 4 bases from V and 5 bases from J, the junction contained 9 bases not matched to a gene. Per germline, CDR1 LGHNA and CDR2 YNFKEQ. The CDR3 DNA follows: TGTGCCAGCAGCCCGCGACTCCGACAGGGGGAGACCCAGTACTTC. Its translation is CASSPRLRQGETQYF.

The chain joins TRBV5-8 to TRBJ2-7; D remains unclear. With 4 bases removed from V and 0 bases from J, the gap between germline ends came to 14 bases. CDR1 and CDR2 (germline): SGHTS, YDEGEE. This CDR3 is 15 amino acids long. CDR3 residues: CASSRPDVSSYEQYF. The CDR3 bases are TGTGCCAGCAGCCGTCCTGACGTTAGCTCCTACGAGCAGTACTTC. The variable domain in full, with the rest retrieved from reference TRBV5-8 and TRBJ2-7, is EAGVTQSPTHLIKTRGQQATLRCSPISGHTSVYWYQQALGLGLQFLLWYDEGEERNRGNFPPRFSGRQFPNYSSELNVNALELEDSALYLCASSRPDVSSYEQYFGPGTRLTVT.

V usage is TRBV5-1 and J usage is TRBJ2-7, with no clear D. This CDR3 has 15 residues. From germline, CDR1 is SGHRS and CDR2 YFSETQ. Trimming took off 4 bases at V and 5 bases at J, with 19 bases between the two ends. CDR3 protein: CASSIRQPGVDEQYF. CDR3 nucleotides: TGCGCCAGCAGCATTCGACAACCCGGCGTCGACGAGCAGTACTTC.

The rearrangement links TRBV2 to TRBJ1-1, with 7 bases identical to TRBD1. The CDR3 loop spans 14 amino acids. V was clipped by 5 bases and J by 1 base; unmatched bases: 4. Per the germline V gene, CDR1 is SNHLY and CDR2 is FYNNEI. The CDR3 DNA follows: TGTGCCAGCAGTAAGGGACAGAAGAACACTGAAGCTTTCTTT. Translating it yields CASSKGQKNTEAFF. The entire variable domain, with the rest obtained from reference TRBV2 and TRBJ1-1, is as follows: EPEVTQTPSHQVTQMGQEVILRCVPISNHLYFYWYRQILGQKVEFLVSFYNNEISEKSEIFDDQFSVERPDGSNFTLKIRSTKLEDSAMYFCASSKGQKNTEAFFGQGTRLTVV.

The genes are TRBV11-3 and TRBJ1-4, with TRBD1 identical over 7 bases. The V segment lost 6 bases and the J segment 5 bases; nucleotides outside the gene matches: 6. Per germline, CDR1 SGHNT and CDR2 YENEEA. The CDR3 extends over 14 amino acids. The DNA for the CDR3 is TGTGCCAGCAGTTGGACAGGAGAAAATGAAAAACTGTTTTTT. It codes for CASSWTGENEKLFF.

This sequence joins TRBV10-3 and TRBJ1-1; possible D gene TRBD1, 5 bases. This CDR3 comprises 14 residues. Germline V CDR1 and CDR2: ENHRY, SYGVKD. The ends were cut back, 8 bases at V and 8 bases at J, with 21 bases in the middle. As DNA, the CDR3 is TGTGCCATCGGGGACCCGGGCTTTTCTCTAGAAGCTTTCTTT. Its protein is CAIGDPGFSLEAFF.

V is TRBV4-3 and J is TRBJ1-5, with a weak D call TRBD1 (5 bases). CDR1 is LGHNA, CDR2 YSLEER, per germline. The CDR3 runs 16 residues. The germline V and J ends were trimmed by 0 bases and 0 bases, with 9 bases remaining between them. In nucleotides, the CDR3 is TGCGCCAGCAGCCAAGATTGGGGGGTTAGCAATCAGCCCCAGCATTTT. Encoded protein: CASSQDWGVSNQPQHF.

The chain joins TRBV5-6 to TRBJ2-2; D is ambiguous. CDR3 size: 16 residues. V was cut by 4 bases and J by 4 bases, with 17 bases left in between. In germline, CDR1 is SGHDT, CDR2 YYEEEE. Here the CDR3 DNA reads TGTGCCAGCAGCAAGAGGTTAGGGTTCATCACCGGGGAGCTGTTTTTT. It encodes CASSKRLGFITGELFF. Based on the CDR3 plus reference TRBV5-6 and TRBJ2-2, the full variable domain is DAGVTQSPTHLIKTRGQQVTLRCSPKSGHDTVSWYQQALGQGPQFIFQYYEEEERQRGNFPDRFSGHQFPNYSSELNVNALLLGDSALYLCASSKRLGFITGELFFGEGSRLTVL.

The chain has TRBV28 and TRBJ2-3; 11 positions agree with TRBD2. CDR1 MDHEN and CDR2 SYDVKM come from the germline V gene. Trimming took 1 base from V and 2 from J; bases not matched to a gene: 5. CDR3 length equals 17 residues. This CDR3 reads CASSLSRGLAVTDTQYF. CDR3 sequence (DNA): TGTGCCAGCAGTTTATCCAGGGGACTAGCGGTCACAGATACGCAGTATTTT. Based on the CDR3 plus reference TRBV28 and TRBJ2-3, the full variable domain is DVKVTQSSRYLVKRTGEKVFLECVQDMDHENMFWYRQDPGLGLRLIYFSYDVKMKEKGDIPEGYSVSREKKERFSLILESASTNQTSMYLCASSLSRGLAVTDTQYFGPGTRLTVL.

The V and J genes are TRBV12-3 or TRBV12-4 and TRBJ1-1; no clear D gene. Between the trimmed V and J ends, which lost 3 bases and 2 bases, there was a span of 1 base. CDR3 length: 11 amino acids. The CDR3 nucleotides read TGTGCCAGCAGTTTTAACACTGAAGCTTTCTTT. Translated, it gives CASSFNTEAFF.

This chain connects TRBV27 to TRBJ1-4; D possibly corresponds to TRBD1 (6 bases). V dropped 6 bases and J dropped 3 bases, with 11 bases sitting between them. Germline V lookup: CDR1 MNHEY, CDR2 SMNVEV (reference sequence). The CDR3 is 14 residues long. The CDR3 nucleotides read TGTGCCAGCAGGCTAAGGGGGTCTAATGAAAAACTGTTTTTT. It specifies CASRLRGSNEKLFF.

The chain combines TRBV2 with TRBJ1-2; D may be TRBD1 (6 bases). The germline V and J ends were trimmed by 7 bases and 4 bases, with 16 bases remaining between them. Per the germline V gene, CDR1 is SNHLY and CDR2 is FYNNEI. The CDR3 runs 14 residues. The CDR3 DNA follows: TGTGCCAGCACCCACAGGGAAAATGGCTATGGCTACACCTTC. Protein: CASTHRENGYGYTF.

The V and J genes are TRBV20-1 and TRBJ1-1; D gene uncertain. This CDR3 comprises 11 residues. Germline lookup yields CDR1 DFQATT and CDR2 SNEGSKA (reference sequence). CDR3 residues: CGTELNTEAFF. The CDR3 region has the DNA TGCGGAACAGAGTTGAACACTGAAGCTTTCTTT.

This clone occurred once. The chain carries TRBV24-1 and TRBJ1-4, with D possibly matching TRBD1 (6 bases). Looked up from germline, CDR1 is KGHDR and CDR2 is SFDVKD. Trimming left V 4 bases short and J 8 bases short, with 19 bases between. This CDR3 is built from 16 residues. The CDR3 nucleotides are TGTGCCACCAGTGACCCCCGGGACACGGGGGGAGAAAAACTGTTTTTT. This encodes CATSDPRDTGGEKLFF.

The J gene is TRBJ2-4, the V gene TRBV5-8; 10 bases map to TRBD1. V lost 3 bases, J lost 8 bases, and 11 bases stayed unmatched. Germline CDR1 and CDR2: SGHTS and YDEGEE. CDR3 length: 16 residues. The CDR3: CASSWGQGSRKDIQYF. CDR3 nucleotides: TGTGCCAGCAGCTGGGGACAGGGGTCTCGGAAGGACATTCAGTACTTC.

J is TRBJ1-1 and V is TRBV2, with TRBD1 identical over 7 bases. Per the germline V gene, CDR1 is SNHLY and CDR2 is FYNNEI. This CDR3 is 14 amino acids long. Losses at the gene ends were 7 bases for V and 1 base for J; bases not matched to a gene: 6. The CDR3 DNA reads TGTGCCAGCATTTTTGACAGGGCGAACACTGAAGCTTTCTTT. Translating it yields CASIFDRANTEAFF.

The chain employs TRBV4-3 and TRBJ2-7, with D maybe TRBD1 (6 bases). Germline lookup yields CDR1 LGHNA and CDR2 YSLEER. The ends were cut back, 0 bases at V and 5 bases at J, with 14 bases in the middle. The CDR3 has 15 amino acids. CDR3 nucleotides: TGCGCCAGCAGCCAAGAGACAGGTCGGGTCCACGAGCAGTACTTC. This translates into CASSQETGRVHEQYF.

The rearrangement links TRBV4-1 to TRBJ1-4, with D tentatively TRBD1 (5 bases). The V gene lost 0 bases and the J gene lost 8 bases, with 22 bases spanning the gap. CDR1 MGHRA and CDR2 YSYEKL come from the germline V gene. This CDR3 contains 18 residues. CDR3 nucleotide sequence: TGCGCCAGCAGCCAAGATTACCCTCCCCGTGGGGGGAGGGAAAAACTGTTTTTT. Encoded protein: CASSQDYPPRGGREKLFF.

CDR3 sequence reads: CASSFDRGPNQPQHF. The CDR3 DNA sequence: TGTGCCAGCAGTTTTGACAGGGGTCCAAATCAGCCCCAGCATTTT. This chain links TRBV27 with TRBJ1-5; 8 nucleotides agree with TRBD1. This CDR3 comprises 15 residues. V gave up 3 bases and J gave up 4 bases; unmatched junction bases: 5. The germline V gene encodes CDR1 MNHEY and CDR2 SMNVEV (reference sequence).

The V and J genes are TRBV7-2 and TRBJ1-2; 7 bases map to TRBD1. Trimming removed 2 bases from V and 3 bases from J; junction bases left unmatched: 3. The germline V gene has CDR1 SGHTA and CDR2 FQGNSA. The CDR3 contains 14 residues. CDR3 sequence (DNA): TGTGCCAGCAGCTTACCCGGACAGGACTATGGCTACACCTTC. Translating gives CASSLPGQDYGYTF.